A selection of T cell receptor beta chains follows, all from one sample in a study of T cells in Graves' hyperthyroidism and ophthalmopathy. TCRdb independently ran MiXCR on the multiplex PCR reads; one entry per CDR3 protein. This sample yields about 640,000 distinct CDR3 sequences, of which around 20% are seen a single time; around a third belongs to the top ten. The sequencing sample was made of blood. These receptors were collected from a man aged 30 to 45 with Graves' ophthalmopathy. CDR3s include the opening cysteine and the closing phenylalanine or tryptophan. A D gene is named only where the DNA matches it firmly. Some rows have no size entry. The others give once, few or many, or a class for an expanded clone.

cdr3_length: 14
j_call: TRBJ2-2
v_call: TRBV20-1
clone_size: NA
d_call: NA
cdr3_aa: CSARRAGATGELFF
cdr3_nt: TGCAGTGCTAGGCGGGCTGGGGCGACCGGGGAGCTGTTTTTT

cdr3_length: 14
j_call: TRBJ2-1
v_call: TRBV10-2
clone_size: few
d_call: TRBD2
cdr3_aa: CASSQTLAGDEQFF
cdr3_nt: TGCGCCAGCAGCCAGACTTTAGCGGGCGATGAGCAGTTCTTC

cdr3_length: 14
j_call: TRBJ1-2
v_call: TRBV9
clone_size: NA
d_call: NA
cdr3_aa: CASSAMGGDYGYTF
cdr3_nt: TGTGCCAGCAGCGCCATGGGAGGGGACTATGGCTACACCTTC

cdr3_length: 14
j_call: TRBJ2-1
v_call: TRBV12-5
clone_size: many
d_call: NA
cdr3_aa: CASGLGGVGNEQFF
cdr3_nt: TGTGCTAGTGGTTTGGGGGGGGTGGGTAATGAGCAGTTCTTC

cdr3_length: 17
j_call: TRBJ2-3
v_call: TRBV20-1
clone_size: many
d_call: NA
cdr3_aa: CSAIDGERLTSTDTQYF
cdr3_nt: TGCAGTGCTATAGACGGAGAGAGATTAACTAGCACAGATACGCAGTATTTT

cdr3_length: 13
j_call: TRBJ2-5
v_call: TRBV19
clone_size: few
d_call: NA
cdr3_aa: CASSTSPRETQYF
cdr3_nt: TGTGCCAGTAGTACTAGCCCAAGAGAGACCCAGTACTTC

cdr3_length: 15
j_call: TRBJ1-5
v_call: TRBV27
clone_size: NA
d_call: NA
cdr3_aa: CASSLFGSSNQPQHF
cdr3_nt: TGTGCCAGCAGTTTATTCGGGTCAAGCAATCAGCCCCAGCATTTT

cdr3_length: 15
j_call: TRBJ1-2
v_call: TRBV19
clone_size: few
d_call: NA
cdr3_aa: CASIEDSRANYGYTF
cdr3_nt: TGTGCCAGTATTGAGGACAGCAGAGCTAACTATGGCTACACCTTC

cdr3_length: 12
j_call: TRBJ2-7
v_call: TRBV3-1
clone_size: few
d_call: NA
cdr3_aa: CASSQWGEEQYF
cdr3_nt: TGTGCCAGCAGCCAGTGGGGGGAGGAGCAGTACTTC

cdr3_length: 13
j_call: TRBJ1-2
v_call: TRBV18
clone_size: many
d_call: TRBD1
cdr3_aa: CASSRDRADGYTF
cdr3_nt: TGTGCCAGCTCACGGGACAGGGCGGATGGCTACACCTTC

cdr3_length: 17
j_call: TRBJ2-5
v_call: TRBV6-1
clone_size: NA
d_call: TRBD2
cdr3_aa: CASSSGLAGVGLETQYF
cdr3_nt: TGTGCCAGCAGCTCGGGACTAGCGGGAGTAGGATTGGAGACCCAGTACTTC

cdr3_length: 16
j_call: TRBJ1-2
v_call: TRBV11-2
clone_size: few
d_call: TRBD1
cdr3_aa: CASSQDRGQEPLGYTF
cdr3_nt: TGTGCCAGCAGCCAGGACAGGGGGCAAGAGCCCCTGGGCTACACCTTC

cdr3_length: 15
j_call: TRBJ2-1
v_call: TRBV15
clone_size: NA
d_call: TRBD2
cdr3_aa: CATSKSGSSYNEQFF
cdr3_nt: TGTGCCACCAGCAAAAGCGGGAGCTCCTACAATGAGCAGTTCTTC

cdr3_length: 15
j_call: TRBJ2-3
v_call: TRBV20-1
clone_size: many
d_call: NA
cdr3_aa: CSARSPGQSTDTQYF
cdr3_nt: TGCAGTGCTAGGAGCCCGGGACAAAGCACAGATACGCAGTATTTT

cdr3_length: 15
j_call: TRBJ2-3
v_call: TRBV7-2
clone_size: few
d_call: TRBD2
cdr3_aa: CASRPSGVSTDTQYF
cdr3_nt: TGTGCCAGCAGACCGAGCGGGGTTAGCACAGATACGCAGTATTTT

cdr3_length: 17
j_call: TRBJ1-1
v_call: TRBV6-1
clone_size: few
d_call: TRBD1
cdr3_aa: CASILTWDRGRNTEAFF
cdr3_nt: TGTGCCAGCATACTTACGTGGGACAGGGGGCGAAATACTGAAGCTTTCTTT

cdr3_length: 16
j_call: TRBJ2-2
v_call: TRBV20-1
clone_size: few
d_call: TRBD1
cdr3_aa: CSALDRGDKNTGELFF
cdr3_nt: TGCAGTGCTCTGGACAGGGGGGACAAAAACACCGGGGAGCTGTTTTTT

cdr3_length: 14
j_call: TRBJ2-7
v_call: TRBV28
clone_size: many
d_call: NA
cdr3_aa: CASSQVGEMREQYF
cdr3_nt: TGTGCCAGCAGTCAGGTAGGGGAGATGCGCGAGCAGTACTTC

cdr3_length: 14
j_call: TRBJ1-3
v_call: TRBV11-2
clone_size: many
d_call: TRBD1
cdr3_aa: CASSKGTGTNTIYF
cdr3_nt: TGTGCCAGCAGCAAAGGGACAGGGACGAACACCATATATTTT

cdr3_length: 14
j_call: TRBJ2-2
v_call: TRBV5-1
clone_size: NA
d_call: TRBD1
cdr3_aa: CATTRGQGVGELFF
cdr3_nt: TGCGCCACTACCCGGGGACAGGGCGTCGGGGAGCTGTTTTTT

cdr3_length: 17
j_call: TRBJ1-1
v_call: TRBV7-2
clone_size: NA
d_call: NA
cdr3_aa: CASSQPRDSRGVTEAFF
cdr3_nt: TGTGCCAGCAGCCAACCCCGGGACTCCCGAGGGGTCACTGAAGCTTTCTTT

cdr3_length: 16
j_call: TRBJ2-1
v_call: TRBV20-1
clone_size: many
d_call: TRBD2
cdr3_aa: CSARVLTSGGYNEQFF
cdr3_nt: TGCAGTGCTAGAGTTCTGACTAGCGGGGGTTACAATGAGCAGTTCTTC

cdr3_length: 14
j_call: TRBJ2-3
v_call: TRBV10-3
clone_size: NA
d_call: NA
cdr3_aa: CAISSPKGADTQYF
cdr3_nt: TGTGCCATCAGTTCCCCGAAAGGGGCAGATACGCAGTATTTT

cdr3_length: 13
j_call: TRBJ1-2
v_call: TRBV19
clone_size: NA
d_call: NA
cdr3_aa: CASSTQDMYGYTF
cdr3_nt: TGTGCCAGTAGTACCCAGGACATGTATGGCTACACCTTC

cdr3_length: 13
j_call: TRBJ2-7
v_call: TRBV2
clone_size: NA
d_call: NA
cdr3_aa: CASSELFGNEQYF
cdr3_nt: TGTGCCAGCAGTGAACTGTTCGGTAACGAGCAGTACTTC

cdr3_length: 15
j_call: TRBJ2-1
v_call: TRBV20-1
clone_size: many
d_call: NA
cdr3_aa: CSAPRRGSGYNEQFF
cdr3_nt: TGCAGTGCCCCCCGGAGGGGGAGCGGCTACAATGAGCAGTTCTTC

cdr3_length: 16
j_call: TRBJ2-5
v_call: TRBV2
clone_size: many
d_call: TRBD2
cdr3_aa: CASSEAGGRAGETQYF
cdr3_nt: TGTGCCAGCAGTGAAGCAGGAGGGAGGGCCGGCGAGACCCAGTACTTC

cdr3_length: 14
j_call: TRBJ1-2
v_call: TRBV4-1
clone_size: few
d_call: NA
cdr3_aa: CASSQPRAGYGYTF
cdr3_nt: TGCGCCAGCAGCCAACCCAGGGCGGGCTATGGCTACACCTTC

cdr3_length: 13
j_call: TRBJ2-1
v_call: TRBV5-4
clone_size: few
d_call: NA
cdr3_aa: CASSFGTHNEQFF
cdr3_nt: TGTGCCAGCAGCTTCGGAACGCACAATGAGCAGTTCTTC

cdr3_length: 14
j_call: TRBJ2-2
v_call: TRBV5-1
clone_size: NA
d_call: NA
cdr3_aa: CASKTKGGAGELFF
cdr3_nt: TGCGCCAGCAAGACAAAGGGTGGGGCCGGGGAGCTGTTTTTT

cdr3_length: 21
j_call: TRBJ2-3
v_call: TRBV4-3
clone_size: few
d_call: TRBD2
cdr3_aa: CASSLYFPTSGRLGNTDTQYF
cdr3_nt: TGCGCCAGCAGCCTATACTTCCCTACTAGCGGGAGGTTAGGAAACACAGATACGCAGTATTTT

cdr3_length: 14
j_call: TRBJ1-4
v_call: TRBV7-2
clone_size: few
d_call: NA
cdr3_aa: CASSLRAANEKLFF
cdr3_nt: TGTGCCAGCAGCTTAAGGGCGGCTAATGAAAAACTGTTTTTT

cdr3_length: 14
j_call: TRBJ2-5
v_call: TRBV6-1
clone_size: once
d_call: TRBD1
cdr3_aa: CASSRDSHGETQYF
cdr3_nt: TGTGCCAGCAGTCGGGACAGCCACGGCGAGACCCAGTACTTC

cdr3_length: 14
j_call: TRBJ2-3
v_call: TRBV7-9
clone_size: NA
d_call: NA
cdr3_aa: CASSSSLSTDTQYF
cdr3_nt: TGTGCCAGCAGCTCATCCCTTAGCACAGATACGCAGTATTTT

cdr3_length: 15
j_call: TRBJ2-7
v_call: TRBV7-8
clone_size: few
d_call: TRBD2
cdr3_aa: CASSIRTSGSYEQYF
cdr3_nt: TGTGCCAGCAGCATTAGGACTAGCGGATCCTACGAGCAGTACTTC

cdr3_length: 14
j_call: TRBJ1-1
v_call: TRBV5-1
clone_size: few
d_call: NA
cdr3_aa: CASSLGTSGAEAFF
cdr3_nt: TGCGCCAGCAGCTTGGGTACTTCGGGGGCTGAAGCTTTCTTT

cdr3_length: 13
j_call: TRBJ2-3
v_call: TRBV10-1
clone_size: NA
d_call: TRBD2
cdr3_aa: CASRSGTSGTQYF
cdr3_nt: TGCGCCAGCAGGTCCGGGACTAGCGGTACGCAGTATTTT

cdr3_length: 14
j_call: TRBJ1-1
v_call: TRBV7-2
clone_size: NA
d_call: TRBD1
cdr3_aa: CASSLGTGATEAFF
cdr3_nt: TGTGCCAGCAGCTTAGGGACAGGGGCAACTGAAGCTTTCTTT

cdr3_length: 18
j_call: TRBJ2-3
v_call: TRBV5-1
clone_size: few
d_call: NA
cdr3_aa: CASSLSPRGRISTDTQYF
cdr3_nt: TGCGCCAGCAGCCTTTCTCCGCGAGGACGAATTAGCACAGATACGCAGTATTTT

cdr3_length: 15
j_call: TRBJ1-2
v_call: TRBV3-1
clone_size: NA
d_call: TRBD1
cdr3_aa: CASSQAGQGYYGYTF
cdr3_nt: TGTGCCAGCAGCCAAGCGGGACAGGGGTACTATGGCTACACCTTC

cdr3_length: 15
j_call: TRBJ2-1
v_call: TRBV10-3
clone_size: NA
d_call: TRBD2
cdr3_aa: CAISGGLATYNEQFF
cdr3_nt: TGTGCCATCAGCGGGGGACTAGCGACCTACAATGAGCAGTTCTTC

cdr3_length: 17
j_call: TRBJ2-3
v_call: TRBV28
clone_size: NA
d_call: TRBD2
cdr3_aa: CASESGSSGRITDTQYF
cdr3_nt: TGTGCCAGTGAGTCTGGGTCTAGCGGTAGAATCACAGATACGCAGTATTTT

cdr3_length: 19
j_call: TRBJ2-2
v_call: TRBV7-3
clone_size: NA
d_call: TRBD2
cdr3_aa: CASSLRPAGGPSNTGELFF
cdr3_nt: TGTGCCAGCAGCTTACGGCCAGCGGGAGGGCCTTCGAACACCGGGGAGCTGTTTTTT

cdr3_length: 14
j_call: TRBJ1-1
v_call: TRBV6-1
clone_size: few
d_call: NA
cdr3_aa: CASSPDGFNTEAFF
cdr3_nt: TGTGCCAGCAGTCCGGACGGCTTCAACACTGAAGCTTTCTTT

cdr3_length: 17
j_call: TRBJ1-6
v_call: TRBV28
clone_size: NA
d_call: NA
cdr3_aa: CASSQRGEMAYNSPLHF
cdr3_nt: TGTGCCAGCAGCCAAAGAGGGGAAATGGCCTATAATTCACCCCTCCACTTT

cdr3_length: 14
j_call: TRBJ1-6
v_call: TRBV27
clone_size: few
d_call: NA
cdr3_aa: CASSLVDRNSPLHF
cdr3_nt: TGTGCCAGCAGTTTAGTAGATCGGAATTCACCCCTCCACTTT

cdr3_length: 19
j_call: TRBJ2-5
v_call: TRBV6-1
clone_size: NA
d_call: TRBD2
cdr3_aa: CASSEALRPPRGGGETQYF
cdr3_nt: TGTGCCAGCAGTGAAGCGCTTCGACCACCCCGCGGGGGAGGAGAGACCCAGTACTTC

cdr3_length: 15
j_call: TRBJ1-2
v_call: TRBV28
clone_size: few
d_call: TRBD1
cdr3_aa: CASSSTGQGIYGYTF
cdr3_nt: TGTGCCAGCAGTTCGACGGGACAGGGGATCTATGGCTACACCTTC

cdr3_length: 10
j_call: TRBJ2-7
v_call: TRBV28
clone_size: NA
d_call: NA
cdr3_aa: CASSSREQYF
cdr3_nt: TGTGCCAGCAGTTCGAGAGAGCAGTACTTC

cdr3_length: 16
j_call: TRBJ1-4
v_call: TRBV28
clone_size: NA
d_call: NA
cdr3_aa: CASSSGTEATNEKLFF
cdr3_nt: TGTGCCAGCAGTTCCGGGACGGAGGCAACTAATGAAAAACTGTTTTTT